This TCR beta chain was sequenced in a study of blood T cell repertoires in COVID-19. Germline trimming cut 4 bases from V and 1 base from J; bases unmatched to any gene: 20. Germline loops: CDR1 MGHRA, CDR2 YSYEKL. The CDR3 is 21 residues long. The method was immunoSEQ multiplex PCR; TCRdb's version includes in-frame clones alone and lacks a portion of them. The sample holds some 380,000 clones, about four fifths seen once. The receptor's source is a human donor with acute or convalescent COVID-19. The donor label of this sample is uncertain. The V gene is TRBV4-1, the J gene TRBJ2-4; TRBD2 agrees at 9 bases. The specimen was peripheral blood. Written as DNA, the CDR3 is TGCGCCAGCAGCCGAGGGGTTTATTCGCGGGAGGGTTCTATGGCCAAAAACATTCAGTACTTC. Translating it yields CASSRGVYSREGSMAKNIQYF.